Given below is one T cell receptor (beta chain) in context. This entry is derived from a study of metastatic and nonmetastatic thyroid tumors. Using MiXCR, TCRdb reanalyzed the PCR reads. The data show about 38,000 clones, about 29% seen once. The V and J ends lost 1 base and 4 bases respectively, with 16 bases between them. CDR1 and CDR2 (germline): LGHNA, YNFKEQ. The CDR3 sequence is 16 residues long. Before thyroid surgery, none of the patients had received any treatment. The receptor was isolated from a male donor with papillary thyroid cancer or a benign thyroid nodule (not recorded which). Some clones in this sample may be carry-over from other donors' samples. The sequencing sample was made of blood. The rearrangement joins TRBV4-2 to TRBJ1-2; D may be TRBD1 (5 bases). This chain's CDR3 is CASSQGVRGTIYGYTF. The CDR3 bases are TGTGCCAGCAGCCAAGGTGTTCGGGGGACGATCTATGGCTACACCTTC.